Sequencing of this T cell receptor (beta chain) was carried out in a study of shared clonotypes between healthy human individuals. Across the whole study: Donors, aged 18 to 49, were a couple of women and a few men.

In regard to this clone: Given a much more abundant clone one base away, this may be a read error. Other DNA sequences in the same sample also yield this CDR3.

Assay execution proceeded at the deep level. Using immunoSEQ multiplex PCR, the repertoire was profiled, and TCRdb retains in-frame clones only, with some absent. The profile shows some 680,000 clones, roughly 73% of them singletons. This clonotype originated in a young woman in good health. Sequences were obtained from memory CD4+ T cells sorted from blood. Subset in this sample: CD45RA-negative fraction.

The CDR3 bases are TGTGCCAGTAGTACCGGACTAGCCGATACGCAGTATTTT. Its translation: CASSTGLADTQYF. The rearrangement uses TRBV19 and TRBJ2-3; 8 bases match TRBD2. This CDR3 is built from 13 residues. V was clipped by 4 bases and J by 6 bases; unmatched bases: 3. In germline, CDR1 is LNHDA, CDR2 SQIVND (reference sequence). Based on the CDR3 plus reference TRBV19 and TRBJ2-3, the full variable domain is DGGITQSPKYLFRKEGQNVTLSCEQNLNHDAMYWYRQDPGQGLRLIYYSQIVNDFQKGDIAEGYSVSREKKESFPLTVTSAQKNPTAFYLCASSTGLADTQYFGPGTRLTVL.